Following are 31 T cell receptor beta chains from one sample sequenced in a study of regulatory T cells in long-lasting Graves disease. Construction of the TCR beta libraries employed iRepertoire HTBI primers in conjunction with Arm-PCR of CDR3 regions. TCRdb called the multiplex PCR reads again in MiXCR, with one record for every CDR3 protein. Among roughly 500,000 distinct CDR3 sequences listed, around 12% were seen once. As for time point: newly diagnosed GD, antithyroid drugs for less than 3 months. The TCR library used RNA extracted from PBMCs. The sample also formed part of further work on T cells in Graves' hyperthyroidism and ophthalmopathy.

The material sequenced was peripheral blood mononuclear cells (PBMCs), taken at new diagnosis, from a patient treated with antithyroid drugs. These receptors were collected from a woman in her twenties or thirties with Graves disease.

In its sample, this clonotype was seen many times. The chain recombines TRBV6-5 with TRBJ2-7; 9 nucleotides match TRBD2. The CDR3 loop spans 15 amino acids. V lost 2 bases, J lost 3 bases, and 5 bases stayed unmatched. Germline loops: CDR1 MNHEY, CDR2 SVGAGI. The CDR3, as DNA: TGTGCCAGCAGTTACGGGACTAGCAGGGGCTACGAGCAGTACTTC. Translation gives CASSYGTSRGYEQYF.

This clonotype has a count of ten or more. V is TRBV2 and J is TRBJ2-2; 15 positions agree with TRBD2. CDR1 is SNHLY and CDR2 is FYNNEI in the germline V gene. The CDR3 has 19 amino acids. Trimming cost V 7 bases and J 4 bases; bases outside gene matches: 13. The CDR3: CASTTGTSGRRVTTGELFF. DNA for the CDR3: TGTGCCAGCACCACCGGGACTAGCGGGAGGAGGGTTACCACCGGGGAGCTGTTTTTT.

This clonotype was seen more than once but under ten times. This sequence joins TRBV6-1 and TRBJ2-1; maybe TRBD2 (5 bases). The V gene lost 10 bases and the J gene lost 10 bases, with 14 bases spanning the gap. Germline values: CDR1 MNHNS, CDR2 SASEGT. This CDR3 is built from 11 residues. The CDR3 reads CATRGHREQFF. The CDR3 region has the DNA TGTGCCACCCGAGGGCATAGGGAGCAGTTCTTC.

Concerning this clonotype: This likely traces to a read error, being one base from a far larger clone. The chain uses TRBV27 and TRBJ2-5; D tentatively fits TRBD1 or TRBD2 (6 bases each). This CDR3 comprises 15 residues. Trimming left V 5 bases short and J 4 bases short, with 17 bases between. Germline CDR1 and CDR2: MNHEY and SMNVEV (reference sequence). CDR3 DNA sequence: TGTGCCAGCAGTGACCCCAGGGGTAGCGGAGAGACCCAGTACTTC. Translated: CASSDPRGSGETQYF.

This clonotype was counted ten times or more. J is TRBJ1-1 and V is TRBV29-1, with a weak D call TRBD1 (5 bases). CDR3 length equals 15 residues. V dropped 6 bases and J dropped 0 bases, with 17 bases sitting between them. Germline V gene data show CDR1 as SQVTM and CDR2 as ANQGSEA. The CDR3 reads CSVNPTVTMNTEAFF. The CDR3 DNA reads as TGCAGCGTCAACCCGACAGTTACCATGAACACTGAAGCTTTCTTT.

This chain's CDR3 is CSARDPGGTNEKLFF. DNA for the CDR3: TGCAGTGCTAGAGATCCGGGGGGAACTAATGAAAAACTGTTTTTT. The chain joins TRBV20-1 to TRBJ1-4, with D perhaps TRBD1 (5 bases). This CDR3 comprises 15 residues. Germline V gives CDR1 DFQATT, CDR2 SNEGSKA (reference sequence). V lost 0 bases to trimming and J lost 1 base, with 9 bases between them.

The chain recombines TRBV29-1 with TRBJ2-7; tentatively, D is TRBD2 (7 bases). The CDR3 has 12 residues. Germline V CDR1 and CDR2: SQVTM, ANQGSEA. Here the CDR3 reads CSAEKGGGEQYF. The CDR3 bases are TGCAGTGCTGAAAAAGGGGGGGGCGAGCAGTACTTC.

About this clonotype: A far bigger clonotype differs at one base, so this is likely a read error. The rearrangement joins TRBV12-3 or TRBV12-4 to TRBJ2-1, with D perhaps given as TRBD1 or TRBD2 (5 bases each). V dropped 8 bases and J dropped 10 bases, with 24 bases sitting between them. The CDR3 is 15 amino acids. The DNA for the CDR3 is TGTGCCAGCCGACCGGGACGGAGGATCGACTACGAGCAGTTCTTC. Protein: CASRPGRRIDYEQFF.

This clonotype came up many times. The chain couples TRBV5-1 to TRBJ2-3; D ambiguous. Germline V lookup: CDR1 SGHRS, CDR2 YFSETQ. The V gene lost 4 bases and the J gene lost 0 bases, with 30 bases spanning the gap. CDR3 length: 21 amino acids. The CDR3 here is CASSPLGTSSLFRRSTDTQYF. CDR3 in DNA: TGCGCCAGCAGCCCTTTAGGTACGTCCTCCCTATTCCGGCGGAGCACAGATACGCAGTATTTT.

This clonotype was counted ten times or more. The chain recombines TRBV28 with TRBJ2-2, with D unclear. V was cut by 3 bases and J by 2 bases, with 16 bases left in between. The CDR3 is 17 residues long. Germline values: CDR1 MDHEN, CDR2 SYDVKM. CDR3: CASSFKSYGPNTGELFF. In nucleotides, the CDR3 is TGTGCCAGCAGTTTCAAAAGTTATGGCCCCAACACCGGGGAGCTGTTTTTT.

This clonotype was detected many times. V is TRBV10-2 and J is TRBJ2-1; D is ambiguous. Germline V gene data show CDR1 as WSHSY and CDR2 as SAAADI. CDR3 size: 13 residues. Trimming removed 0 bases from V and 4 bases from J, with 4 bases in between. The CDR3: CASSESEYNEQFF. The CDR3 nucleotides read TGCGCCAGCAGTGAGTCGGAATACAATGAGCAGTTCTTC.

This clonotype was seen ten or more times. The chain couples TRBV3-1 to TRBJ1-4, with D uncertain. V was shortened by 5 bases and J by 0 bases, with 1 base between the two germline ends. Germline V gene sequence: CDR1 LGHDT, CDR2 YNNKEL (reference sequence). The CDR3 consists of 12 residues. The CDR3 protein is CASSTTNEKLFF. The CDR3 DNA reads TGTGCCAGCAGCACAACTAATGAAAAACTGTTTTTT.

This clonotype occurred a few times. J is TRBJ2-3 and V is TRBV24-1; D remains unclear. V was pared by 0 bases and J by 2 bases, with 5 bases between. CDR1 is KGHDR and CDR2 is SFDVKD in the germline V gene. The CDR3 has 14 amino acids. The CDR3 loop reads CATSDLGPTDTQYF. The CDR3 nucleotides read TGTGCCACCAGTGATTTGGGCCCCACAGATACGCAGTATTTT.

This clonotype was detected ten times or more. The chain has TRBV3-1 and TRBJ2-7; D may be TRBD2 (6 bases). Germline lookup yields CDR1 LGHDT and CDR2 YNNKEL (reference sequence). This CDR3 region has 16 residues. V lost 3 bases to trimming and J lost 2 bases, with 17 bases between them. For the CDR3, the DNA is TGTGCCAGCAGCCAGGGACCGGGAGACATCCCCTACGAGCAGTACTTC. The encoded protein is CASSQGPGDIPYEQYF.

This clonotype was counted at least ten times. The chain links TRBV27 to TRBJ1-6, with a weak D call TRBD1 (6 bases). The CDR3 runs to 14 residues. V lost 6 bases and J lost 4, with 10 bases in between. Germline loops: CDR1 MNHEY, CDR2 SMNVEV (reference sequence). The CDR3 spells CASSLGQYNSPLHF. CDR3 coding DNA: TGTGCCAGCAGCTTAGGACAGTATAATTCACCCCTCCACTTT.

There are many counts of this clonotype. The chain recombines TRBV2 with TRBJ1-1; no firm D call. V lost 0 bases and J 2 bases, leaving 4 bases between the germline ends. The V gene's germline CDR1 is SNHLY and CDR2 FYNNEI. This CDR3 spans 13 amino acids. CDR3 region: CASSEASNTEAFF. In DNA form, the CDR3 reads TGTGCCAGCAGTGAAGCTTCCAACACTGAAGCTTTCTTT.

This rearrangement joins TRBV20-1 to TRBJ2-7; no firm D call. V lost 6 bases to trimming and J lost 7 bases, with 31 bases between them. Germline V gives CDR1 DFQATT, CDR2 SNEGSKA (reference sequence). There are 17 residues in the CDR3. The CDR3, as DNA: TGCAGTGCCTCGAGAATAAACCGGGCCCCTGTCGCGAGGGAGCAGTACTTC. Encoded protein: CSASRINRAPVAREQYF.

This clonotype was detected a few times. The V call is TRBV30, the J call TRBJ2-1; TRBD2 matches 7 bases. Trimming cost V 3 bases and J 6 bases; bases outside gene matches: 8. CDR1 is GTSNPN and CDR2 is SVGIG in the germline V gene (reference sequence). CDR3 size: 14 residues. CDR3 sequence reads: CAWRPLGGGNEQFF. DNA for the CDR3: TGTGCCTGGAGACCCTTGGGGGGGGGCAATGAGCAGTTCTTC.

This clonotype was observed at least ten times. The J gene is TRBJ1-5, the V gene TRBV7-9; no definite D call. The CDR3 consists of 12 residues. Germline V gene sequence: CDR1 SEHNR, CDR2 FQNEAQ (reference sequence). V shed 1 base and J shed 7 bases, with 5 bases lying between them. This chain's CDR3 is CASSLDGQPQHF. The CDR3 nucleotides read TGTGCCAGCAGCTTAGACGGGCAGCCCCAGCATTTT. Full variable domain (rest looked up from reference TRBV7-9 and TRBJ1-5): DTGVSQNPRHKITKRGQNVTFRCDPISEHNRLYWYRQTLGQGPEFLTYFQNEAQLEKSRLLSDRFSAERPKGSFSTLEIQRTEQGDSAMYLCASSLDGQPQHFGDGTRLSIL.

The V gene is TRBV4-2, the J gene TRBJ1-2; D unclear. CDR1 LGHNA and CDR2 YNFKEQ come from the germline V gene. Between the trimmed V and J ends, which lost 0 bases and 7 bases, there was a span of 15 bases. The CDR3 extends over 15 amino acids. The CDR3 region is CASSQDVGFRGGYTF. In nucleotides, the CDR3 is TGTGCCAGCAGCCAAGATGTAGGGTTCCGGGGTGGCTACACCTTC.

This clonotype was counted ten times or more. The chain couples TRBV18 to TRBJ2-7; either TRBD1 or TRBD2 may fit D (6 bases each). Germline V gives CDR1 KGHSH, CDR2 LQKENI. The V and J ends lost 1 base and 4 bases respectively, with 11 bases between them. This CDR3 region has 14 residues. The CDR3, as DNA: TGTGCCAGCTCACCACGGGGGGCCGGTTACGAGCAGTACTTC. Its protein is CASSPRGAGYEQYF.

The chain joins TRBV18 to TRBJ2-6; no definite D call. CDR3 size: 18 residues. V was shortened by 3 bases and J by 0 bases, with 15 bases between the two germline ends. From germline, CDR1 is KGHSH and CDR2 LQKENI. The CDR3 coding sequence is TGTGCCAGCTCACCGGTGGAGACGGAGAGCTCTGGGGCCAACGTCCTGACTTTC. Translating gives CASSPVETESSGANVLTF. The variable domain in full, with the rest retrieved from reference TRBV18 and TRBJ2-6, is NAGVMQNPRHLVRRRGQEARLRCSPMKGHSHVYWYRQLPEEGLKFMVYLQKENIIDESGMPKERFSAEFPKEGPSILRIQQVVRGDSAAYFCASSPVETESSGANVLTFGAGSRLTVL.

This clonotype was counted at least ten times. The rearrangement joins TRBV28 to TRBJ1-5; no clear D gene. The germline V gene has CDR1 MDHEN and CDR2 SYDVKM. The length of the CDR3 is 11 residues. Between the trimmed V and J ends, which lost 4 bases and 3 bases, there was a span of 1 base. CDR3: CASSYNQPQHF. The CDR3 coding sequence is TGTGCCAGCAGTTACAATCAGCCCCAGCATTTT.

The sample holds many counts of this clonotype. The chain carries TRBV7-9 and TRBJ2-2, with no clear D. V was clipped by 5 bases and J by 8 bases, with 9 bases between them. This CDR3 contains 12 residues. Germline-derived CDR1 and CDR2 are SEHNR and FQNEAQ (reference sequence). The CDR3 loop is CASSPGSGELFF. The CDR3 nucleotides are TGTGCCAGCAGCCCTGGATCGGGGGAGCTGTTTTTT.

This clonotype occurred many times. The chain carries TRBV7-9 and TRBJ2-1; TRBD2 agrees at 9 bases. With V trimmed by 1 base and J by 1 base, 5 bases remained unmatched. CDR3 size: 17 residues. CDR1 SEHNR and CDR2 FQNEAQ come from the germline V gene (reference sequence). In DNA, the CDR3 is TGTGCCAGCAGCTTAGGGCTAGCGGGACGATCCTACAATGAGCAGTTCTTC. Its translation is CASSLGLAGRSYNEQFF.

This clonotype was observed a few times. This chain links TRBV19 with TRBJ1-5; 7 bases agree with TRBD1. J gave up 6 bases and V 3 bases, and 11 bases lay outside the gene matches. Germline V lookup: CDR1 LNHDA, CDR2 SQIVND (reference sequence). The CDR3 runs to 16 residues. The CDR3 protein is CASSIGDRDIAQPQHF. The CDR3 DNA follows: TGTGCCAGTAGTATTGGTGACAGGGACATCGCTCAGCCCCAGCATTTT.

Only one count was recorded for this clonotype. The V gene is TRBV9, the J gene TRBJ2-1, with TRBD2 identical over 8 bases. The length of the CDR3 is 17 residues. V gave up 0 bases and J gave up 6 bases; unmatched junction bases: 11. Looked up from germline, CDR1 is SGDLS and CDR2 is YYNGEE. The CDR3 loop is CASSVAPSGSRVNEQFF. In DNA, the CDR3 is TGTGCCAGCAGCGTAGCCCCAAGCGGGAGTAGAGTCAATGAGCAGTTCTTC.

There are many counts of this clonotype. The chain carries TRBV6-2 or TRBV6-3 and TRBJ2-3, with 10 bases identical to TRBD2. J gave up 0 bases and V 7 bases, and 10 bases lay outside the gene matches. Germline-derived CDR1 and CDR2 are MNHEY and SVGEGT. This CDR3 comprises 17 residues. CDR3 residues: CASTRLAGHASTDTQYF. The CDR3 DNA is TGTGCCAGCACTAGACTAGCGGGCCACGCTAGCACAGATACGCAGTATTTT.

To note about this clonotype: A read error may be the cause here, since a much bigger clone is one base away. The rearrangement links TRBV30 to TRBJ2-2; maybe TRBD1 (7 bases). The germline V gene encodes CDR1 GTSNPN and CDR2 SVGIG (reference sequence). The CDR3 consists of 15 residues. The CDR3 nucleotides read TGTGCCTGGAGTCAGATTTTACAGGGGAACGGGGGGCTGTTTTTT. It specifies CAWSQILQGNGGLFF.

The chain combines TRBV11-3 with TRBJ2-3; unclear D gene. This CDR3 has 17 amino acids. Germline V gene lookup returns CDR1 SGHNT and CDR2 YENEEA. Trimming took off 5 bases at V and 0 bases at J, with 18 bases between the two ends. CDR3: CASSARNRGGSTDTQYF. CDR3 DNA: TGTGCCAGCAGCGCCCGTAACCGTGGCGGTAGCACAGATACGCAGTATTTT.

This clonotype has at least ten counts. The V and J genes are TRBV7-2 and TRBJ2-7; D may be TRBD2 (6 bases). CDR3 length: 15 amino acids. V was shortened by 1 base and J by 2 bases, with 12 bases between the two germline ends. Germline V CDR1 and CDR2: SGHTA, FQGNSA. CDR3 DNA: TGTGCCAGCAGCTTAGGCGGGACTTTCCCCTACGAGCAGTACTTC. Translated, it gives CASSLGGTFPYEQYF. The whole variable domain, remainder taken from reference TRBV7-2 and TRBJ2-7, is GAGVSQSPSNKVTEKGKDVELRCDPISGHTALYWYRQSLGQGLEFLIYFQGNSAPDKSGLPSDRFSAERTGGSVSTLTIQRTQQEDSAVYLCASSLGGTFPYEQYFGPGTRLTVT.